A single sample gave rise to the 16 T cell receptor beta chains below, sequenced in a study of blood T cells in healthy people across ages. Primed by a sample-barcoded 5' primer and a J-beta primer mix, a second PCR proceeded for 7 to 11 cycles. TCRdb reprocessed the 5' RACE reads with MiXCR, giving one entry per CDR3 protein. The table has 1.5 million to 2 million distinct CDR3 sequences, approximately 50% seen once. The sequenced material came from blood. Source of these receptors: a middle-aged woman in good health.

V gene TRBV4-1 combines with J gene TRBJ1-2; 8 bases match TRBD1. The CDR3 length is 16 residues. The germline V gene has CDR1 MGHRA and CDR2 YSYEKL. With V trimmed by 4 bases and J by 2 bases, 9 bases remained unmatched. In nucleotides, the CDR3 is TGCGCCAGCAGCCGACAGGGGAACAACATAAACTATGGCTACACCTTC. It specifies CASSRQGNNINYGYTF.

This clonotype was seen a few times. The genes are TRBV14 and TRBJ2-3; 8 positions agree with TRBD1. V dropped 5 bases and J dropped 6; count of bases not matched to a gene: 10. The length of the CDR3 is 15 residues. Germline CDR1 and CDR2: SGHDN and FVKESK. CDR3 region: CASSDRRQGWDTQYF. Here the CDR3 DNA reads TGTGCCAGCAGCGACCGACGACAGGGGTGGGATACGCAGTATTTT.

In the case of this clonotype: A much larger clone lies one base from this, so it may be a read error. This chain joins TRBV5-1 and TRBJ2-1; D not resolved. Trimming pared 3 bases from V and 13 bases from J, leaving 11 bases between. Germline assignment: CDR1 SGHRS and CDR2 YFSETQ. The CDR3 sequence is 11 residues long. The CDR3 DNA reads TGCGCCAGCAGCTGGAAAGAGACCCAGTTCTTC. This encodes CASSWKETQFF.

The chain couples TRBV28 to TRBJ1-2; the match to TRBD1 covers 10 bases. The V and J ends lost 6 bases and 8 bases, in that order; junction bases with no gene match: 15. The germline CDR1 and CDR2 sequences are MDHEN and SYDVKM. This CDR3 has 16 amino acids. The CDR3 nucleotides are TGTGCCAGCAGCCTCGACCCCCGGGACAGGGGTGACGGCTACACCTTC. This translates into CASSLDPRDRGDGYTF.

This clonotype was observed a handful of times. The gene calls are TRBV7-2 and TRBJ2-3; D uncertain. The germline V gene encodes CDR1 SGHTA and CDR2 FQGNSA. The V end was cut by 2 bases, the J end by 6 bases, with 9 bases between. This CDR3 comprises 13 residues. CDR3 sequence reads: CASSLFLGDTQYF. The DNA for the CDR3 is TGTGCCAGCAGCTTATTCCTTGGGGATACGCAGTATTTT.

The rearrangement links TRBV7-2 to TRBJ1-4, with a tentative D call TRBD1 (5 bases). CDR3 length: 16 amino acids. Trimming stripped 0 bases from V and 5 bases from J, with 13 bases between. CDR1 SGHTA and CDR2 FQGNSA come from the germline V gene. CDR3 sequence (DNA): TGTGCCAGCAGCTTAGCGCTGGGGCGCGGGAATGAAAAACTGTTTTTT. Translation gives CASSLALGRGNEKLFF.

This clonotype has more than one count but fewer than ten. This rearrangement joins TRBV20-1 to TRBJ2-5; tentatively, D is TRBD1 (6 bases). CDR1 and CDR2 (germline): DFQATT, SNEGSKA (reference sequence). The CDR3 has 15 residues. V gave up 2 bases and J gave up 1 base, with 14 bases separating them. DNA of the CDR3: TGCAGTGCTAGACCCCCTGGGACATCCCAAGAGACCCAGTACTTC. Residues: CSARPPGTSQETQYF.

This chain joins TRBV24-1 and TRBJ2-7; 9 bases match TRBD1. In germline, CDR1 is KGHDR, CDR2 SFDVKD. The CDR3 consists of 14 residues. Unmatched junction bases numbered 6, after V lost 4 bases and J lost 6 bases. CDR3 region: CATSDAETGGEQYF. The CDR3 DNA reads TGTGCCACCAGTGACGCTGAGACAGGGGGCGAGCAGTACTTC.

This sequence joins TRBV9 and TRBJ2-1; D tentatively reads TRBD1 or TRBD2 (5 bases each). CDR3 length: 14 residues. Germline V lookup: CDR1 SGDLS, CDR2 YYNGEE. V was clipped by 4 bases and J by 2 bases, with 10 bases between them. CDR3 sequence reads: CASSKRGAYNEQFF. CDR3 sequence (DNA): TGTGCCAGCAGCAAAAGAGGGGCCTACAATGAGCAGTTCTTC.

The chain joins TRBV4-3 to TRBJ2-4; D not certain. The CDR3 sequence is 12 residues long. Trimming took off 0 bases at V and 12 bases at J, with 9 bases between the two ends. Germline V gene lookup returns CDR1 LGHNA and CDR2 YSLEER. CDR3 DNA: TGCGCCAGCAGCCAAGATCTGAGGACTCAGTACTTC. Its translation: CASSQDLRTQYF.

The rearrangement joins TRBV20-1 to TRBJ1-5, with a possible D match to TRBD1 (6 bases). The V gene lost 3 bases and the J gene lost 9 bases, with 21 bases spanning the gap. CDR1 is DFQATT, CDR2 SNEGSKA, per germline (reference sequence). The CDR3 runs to 15 residues. CDR3 sequence (DNA): TGCAGTGCTAGGAAGGCCCAGGGGCCCCGCGCGCCCCAGCATTTT. It translates to CSARKAQGPRAPQHF.

The chain recombines TRBV29-1 with TRBJ2-5; 7 nucleotides line up with TRBD2. After removal of 5 bases from V and 5 bases from J, the junction contained 8 bases not matched to a gene. In germline, CDR1 is SQVTM, CDR2 ANQGSEA. This CDR3 is 13 amino acids long. The CDR3 bases are TGCAGCGTTAAGGGGAGGGTCCAGGAGACCCAGTACTTC. It specifies CSVKGRVQETQYF.

The chain employs TRBV6-5 and TRBJ2-5; no reliable D call. The J call is uncertain, as TRBJ2-7 better fits the DNA end. Germline values: CDR1 MNHEY, CDR2 SVGAGI. This CDR3 comprises 15 residues. The CDR3 loop reads CASSYSTRQQTEQYF. The CDR3 region has the DNA TGTGCCAGCAGTTACTCGACGAGGCAGCAGACCGAGCAGTACTTC.

V is TRBV7-2 and J is TRBJ2-1; D remains ambiguous. V dropped 1 base and J dropped 9 bases, with 19 bases sitting between them. This CDR3 region has 16 residues. Per the germline V gene, CDR1 is SGHTA and CDR2 is FQGNSA. The CDR3: CASSLVSGGKASEQFF. CDR3 DNA sequence: TGTGCCAGCAGCTTAGTTTCAGGCGGCAAAGCAAGTGAGCAGTTCTTC.

There are a few counts of this clonotype. The chain employs TRBV4-2 and TRBJ2-5; 8 bases are shared with TRBD2. The CDR3 runs to 16 residues. The germline V gene has CDR1 LGHNA and CDR2 YNFKEQ. V lost 1 base, J lost 1 base, and 5 bases stayed unmatched. The CDR3: CASSQGPAGAQETQYF. As DNA, the CDR3 is TGTGCCAGCAGCCAAGGCCCAGCGGGGGCCCAAGAGACCCAGTACTTC.

The genes are TRBV4-3 and TRBJ1-1; no clear D gene. Trimming shortened V by 3 bases and J by 0 bases, and 14 bases separated the two germline ends. The germline CDR1 and CDR2 sequences are LGHNA and YSLEER. There are 16 residues in the CDR3. CDR3 nucleotides: TGCGCCAGCAGCCAGGACTCATACAACTTGAACACTGAAGCTTTCTTT. Its translation: CASSQDSYNLNTEAFF.